This T cell receptor (beta chain) derives from a study of CXCR3-negative and CXCR3-positive naive CD8 T cells. Study overall: Total TRB output reached about 135 million reads, about 1.5 +/- 0.3 million per library.

Judged by frequency, this clonotype is medium-sized. Antigen unknown. Libraries were UMI-labeled 5' RACE TRB cDNA. TCRdb re-called the 5' RACE reads and gives one entry per CDR3 protein, without DNA. In total, the table holds about 98,000 distinct CDR3 sequences. Germline V gene data show CDR1 as SEHNR and CDR2 as FQNEAQ (reference sequence). There are 13 residues in the CDR3. The study, taken as a whole, reports: Naive cells that were CXCR3-positive had more hydrophobic TRB CDR3s (compared with CXCR3-negative naive cells).

Every individual CD8+ T cell subset underwent sorting in triplicate at around 300,000 cells apiece. Among CD8+ T cells, naive ones were CD45RO-CCR7+CD27+CD95-. The V gene is TRBV7-9, the J gene TRBJ2-7; TCRdb lists TRBD1, though no DNA is available to test this call. The origin of this receptor is a human donor in good health. Some clones in this sample may be carry-over from other donors' samples. The sequenced sample consisted of naive CXCR3+ CD8+ T cells from blood. Subset of the sample: CD45RO-CCR7+CD27+CD95- naive CD8+ T cells expressing CXCR3 (TNR3+). CDR3 amino acids: CASSLQGDYEQYF. The whole variable domain, remainder taken from reference TRBV7-9 and TRBJ2-7, is DTGVSQNPRHKITKRGQNVTFRCDPISEHNRLYWYRQTLGQGPEFLTYFQNEAQLEKSRLLSDRFSAERPKGSFSTLEIQRTEQGDSAMYLCASSLQGDYEQYFGPGTRLTVT.